This is a list of T cell receptor beta chains from one sample in a study of PD-1 blockade in classical Hodgkin lymphoma. Clones were sequenced by immunoSEQ multiplex PCR, and TCRdb holds only the in-frame ones, with some missing. This table holds fewer than 30,000 clones, roughly 83% found once. This specimen consisted of peripheral blood mononuclear cells (PBMCs), obtained before the second cycle of nivolumab. These receptors all stem from a human donor with classical Hodgkin lymphoma. Both conserved end residues are part of each CDR3. Fields, in order: J gene, D gene, clone size, V gene, CDR3 protein, CDR3 DNA. D genes are given only for firm matches. Clone size appears in some rows only: once, few, many, or a class for an expanded clone.

>TRBJ2-7|TRBD2|-|TRBV4-3
CASSPTRLAVYEQYF
TGCGCCAGCAGCCCGACTCGGCTAGCGGTCTACGAGCAGTACTTC
>TRBJ2-3|-|-|TRBV11-3
CASSLDRETDTQYF
TGTGCCAGCAGCTTAGATCGGGAAACAGATACGCAGTATTTT
>TRBJ2-1|-|-|TRBV4-3
CASSQESDQYNEQFF
TGCGCCAGCAGCCAAGAGTCCGACCAATACAATGAGCAGTTCTTC
>TRBJ1-5|-|once|TRBV11-2
CASSLGPGIGVSNQPQHF
TGTGCCAGCAGCTTAGGACCGGGAATTGGTGTAAGCAATCAGCCCCAGCATTTT
>TRBJ2-7|-|-|TRBV6-1
CASVSTDQYF
TGTGCCAGCGTGTCGACTGATCAGTACTTC
>TRBJ1-1|-|few|TRBV29-1
CSVIDMTAMEAFF
TGCAGCGTAATTGACATGACAGCAATGGAAGCTTTCTTT
>TRBJ1-1|-|-|TRBV5-1
CASSHGGTEAFF
TGCGCCAGCAGCCACGGAGGGACTGAAGCTTTCTTT
>TRBJ1-2|-|-|TRBV10-3
CAISTRSQGYTF
TGTGCCATCAGTACTCGGTCCCAGGGATACACCTTC
>TRBJ2-5|TRBD2|few|TRBV6-1
CASSELAGGSQTQYF
TGTGCCAGCAGTGAATTAGCGGGAGGGTCCCAGACCCAGTACTTC
>TRBJ1-1|-|-|TRBV7-8
CASSTTGLWTEAFF
TGTGCCAGCAGCACCACAGGCTTATGGACTGAAGCTTTCTTT
>TRBJ1-4|-|-|TRBV15
CATAPRATNEKLFF
TGTGCCACCGCCCCCCGAGCAACTAATGAAAAACTGTTTTTT
>TRBJ1-5|-|-|TRBV27
CASRARPQGGRQPQHF
TGTGCCAGCAGGGCCCGTCCACAGGGAGGAAGGCAGCCCCAGCATTTT
>TRBJ2-3|-|-|TRBV9
CASSVSGGIFSADTQYF
TGTGCCAGCAGCGTATCTGGGGGCATTTTTTCCGCAGATACGCAGTATTTT
>TRBJ2-1|-|-|TRBV20-1
CSAATHNEQFF
TGCAGTGCTGCGACGCACAATGAGCAGTTCTTC
>TRBJ2-7|-|-|TRBV14
CASSQIRTSYSYEQYF
TGTGCCAGCAGCCAAATTAGGACATCTTACTCCTACGAGCAGTACTTC
>TRBJ2-5|-|-|TRBV7-9
CASSIRGGPETQYF
TGTGCCAGCAGCATCAGGGGGGGGCCAGAGACCCAGTACTTC
>TRBJ2-1|-|-|TRBV7-9
CASSHGPNNEQFF
TGTGCCAGCAGCCACGGTCCGAACAATGAGCAGTTCTTC
>TRBJ1-5|TRBD1|-|TRBV7-9
CASSQDGTASHQPQHF
TGTGCCAGCAGCCAAGATGGGACAGCATCTCATCAGCCCCAGCATTTT
>TRBJ1-5|-|-|TRBV6-1
CASSERPGGNQPQHF
TGTGCCAGCAGTGAACGGCCGGGCGGCAATCAGCCCCAGCATTTT
>TRBJ2-1|-|-|TRBV4-3
CASSQDPSGVEQFF
TGCGCCAGCAGCCAGGACCCAAGCGGCGTGGAGCAGTTCTTC
>TRBJ1-4|TRBD1|-|TRBV2
CASSVQGTNEKLFF
TGTGCCAGCAGTGTACAGGGGACTAATGAAAAACTGTTTTTT
>TRBJ1-6|TRBD1|-|TRBV7-9
CASSFWTGDNSPLHF
TGTGCCAGCAGCTTTTGGACAGGGGATAATTCACCCCTCCACTTT
>TRBJ2-3|-|few|TRBV7-9
CASSFMDTQYF
TGTGCCAGCAGCTTTATGGATACGCAGTATTTT
>TRBJ2-2|TRBD1|-|TRBV19
CASRPGTANTGELFF
TGTGCCAGTAGACCCGGGACAGCGAACACCGGGGAGCTGTTTTTT
>TRBJ1-6|-|once|TRBV2
CASSMGGSSYNSPLHF
TGTGCCAGCAGCATGGGGGGAAGCTCCTATAATTCACCCCTCCACTTT
>TRBJ1-1|-|-|TRBV6-1
CASQPQQNTEAFF
TGTGCCAGTCAACCACAACAGAACACTGAAGCTTTCTTT
>TRBJ2-2|-|-|TRBV9
CASSAHTGTGELFF
TGTGCCAGCAGCGCTCACACGGGCACCGGGGAGCTGTTTTTT
>TRBJ2-6|-|-|TRBV7-6
CASSPLGTRVSGANVLTF
TGTGCCAGCAGCCCCCTCGGGACAAGGGTCTCTGGGGCCAACGTCCTGACTTTC
>TRBJ2-1|TRBD2|-|TRBV6-6
CASSYSLAGDNEQFF
TGTGCCAGCAGTTACTCGCTAGCGGGGGACAATGAGCAGTTCTTC
>TRBJ1-5|-|-|TRBV19
CASSIGADYSNQPQHF
TGTGCCAGTAGTATAGGGGCAGACTATAGCAATCAGCCCCAGCATTTT
>TRBJ2-5|-|-|TRBV5-6
CASSITAGQETQYF
TGTGCCAGCTCGATCACAGCGGGCCAAGAGACCCAGTACTTC